The clone carrying this T cell receptor (beta chain) showed up many times. Assay: immunoSEQ multiplex PCR; the TCRdb copy retains only in-frame clones and omits some. The sample has some 120,000 clones, around 80% seen once. The source of the sample is a study of PD-1 blockade in mismatch repair-deficient tumors. The CDR3 totals 13 residues. The ends were cut back, 1 base at V and 9 bases at J, with 13 bases in the middle. Germline lookup yields CDR1 GTSNPN and CDR2 SVGIG (reference sequence). This material consisted of peripheral blood, taken 60 weeks after starting pembrolizumab. This TCR derives from an adult with mismatch repair-deficient cancer. This chain joins TRBV30 and TRBJ2-1; the D is unclear. In DNA, the CDR3 is TGTGCCTGGAGTGGGCGCGATTTCGGTGAGCAGTTCTTC. Translating it yields CAWSGRDFGEQFF. The full variable domain, rest sourced from reference TRBV30 and TRBJ2-1, is SQTIHQWPATLVQPVGSPLSLECTVEGTSNPNLYWYRQAAGRGLQLLFYSVGIGQISSEVPQNLSASRPQDRQFILSSKKLLLSDSGFYLCAWSGRDFGEQFFGPGTRLTVL.